This T cell receptor beta chain was recovered during a study of beta chain features in type 1 diabetes. Study-wide results and caveats: Patients' naive, central memory and Treg TCRB repertoires seemed closer to one another than those of healthy donors. There was a moderate but significant shortening of TCRB CDR3s in all four CD4+ subsets of Type 1 diabetes patients. A cDNA-based sequencing approach could over-represent cells with high TCR expression.

Expressed TCRB transcripts were sequenced because the isolated RNA had all been reverse transcribed beforehand. The table came from immunoSEQ multiplex PCR; TCRdb's copy has only in-frame clones and leaves some out. The profile shows about 150,000 clones, approximately 9% of them singletons. Only a few counts were recorded for this clone. What it binds is unknown. The germline V and J ends were trimmed by 5 bases and 2 bases, with 13 bases remaining between them. Germline V gene data show CDR1 as SGHRS and CDR2 as YFSETQ. There are 14 residues in the CDR3. Purity above 98% was achieved in all sorted populations.

The clonotype comes from a woman aged 18-29 years in good health. Material: central memory CD4+ T cells from blood. This chain uses TRBV5-1 with TRBJ2-5; weak D call: TRBD1 (6 bases). The CDR3 nucleotides read TGCGCCAGCAGTCAGGGGACAAGTCAAGAGACCCAGTACTTC. Residues: CASSQGTSQETQYF.